A single sample gave rise to the 5 T cell receptor beta chains below, sequenced in a study of blood T cell repertoires in COVID-19. Only in-frame clones appear in the TCRdb table, and some are missing; sequencing was by immunoSEQ multiplex PCR. The sample yields around 190,000 clones, approximately 86% seen once. Sequenced sample: peripheral blood. Every receptor here comes from a man between 50 and 59 years old with active or convalescent COVID-19.

V is TRBV19 and J is TRBJ2-5, with TRBD2 matching over 12 bases. V trimming: 5 bases; J trimming: 5 bases; junction bases outside the gene matches: 9. From germline, CDR1 is LNHDA and CDR2 SQIVND (reference sequence). This CDR3 comprises 16 residues. DNA of the CDR3: TGTGCCAGTAGTCCCCTAGCGGGGGGGCGTTCGGAGACCCAGTACTTC. It codes for CASSPLAGGRSETQYF.

This chain connects TRBV4-2 to TRBJ2-3, with 10 bases that match TRBD2. Unmatched junction bases numbered 18, after V lost 3 bases and J lost 0 bases. Germline values: CDR1 LGHNA, CDR2 YNFKEQ. This CDR3 has 21 residues. CDR3 loop: CASSHPGGVSSGGVSTDTQYF. CDR3 DNA: TGTGCCAGCAGCCACCCCGGGGGGGTGTCTAGCGGGGGAGTAAGCACAGATACGCAGTATTTT.

The chain links TRBV19 to TRBJ1-3; the D gene is possibly TRBD1 (6 bases). V gave up 5 bases and J gave up 2 bases, with 13 bases separating them. Germline V lookup: CDR1 LNHDA, CDR2 SQIVND (reference sequence). This CDR3 has 15 amino acids. The CDR3 bases are TGTGCCAGTAGTGGGAGGGGGGTGGCTGGAAACACCATATATTTT. As protein: CASSGRGVAGNTIYF.

The gene calls are TRBV6-1 and TRBJ2-7; D is uncertain. Trimming left V 6 bases short and J 4 bases short, with 10 bases between. Germline V gene lookup returns CDR1 MNHNS and CDR2 SASEGT. This CDR3 has 12 residues. As DNA, the CDR3 is TGTGCCAGCAGCGACAAGTTTTACGAGCAGTACTTC. This gives the protein CASSDKFYEQYF.

The DNA for the CDR3 is TGTGCTAGTGGCGCGGGGACAGGGAGGGGAGAGACCCAGTACTTC. Its translation: CASGAGTGRGETQYF. V gene TRBV12-5 combines with J gene TRBJ2-5; 9 bases match TRBD1. After removal of 6 bases from V and 4 bases from J, the junction contained 9 bases not matched to a gene. CDR1 and CDR2 (germline): LGHNT, FRNRAP. There are 15 residues in the CDR3.